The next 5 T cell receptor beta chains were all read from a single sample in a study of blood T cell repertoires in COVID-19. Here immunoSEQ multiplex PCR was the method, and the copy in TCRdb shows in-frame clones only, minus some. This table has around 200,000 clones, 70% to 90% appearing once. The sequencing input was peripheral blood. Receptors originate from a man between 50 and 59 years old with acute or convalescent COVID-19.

Here the CDR3 reads CASSLTTPSYNSPLHF. CDR3 coding DNA: TGTGCCAGCTCACTGACAACACCCTCCTATAATTCACCCCTCCACTTT. The gene calls are TRBV18 and TRBJ1-6; unclear D gene. The germline V and J ends were trimmed by 4 bases and 0 bases, with 10 bases remaining between them. Germline CDR1 is KGHSH and CDR2 is LQKENI. CDR3 length: 16 residues.

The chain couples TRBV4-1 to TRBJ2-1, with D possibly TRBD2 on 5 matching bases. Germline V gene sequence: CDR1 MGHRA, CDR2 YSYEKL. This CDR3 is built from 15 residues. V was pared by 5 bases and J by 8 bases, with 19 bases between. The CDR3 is CASSFPARAKDEQFF. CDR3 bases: TGCGCCAGCAGCTTCCCCGCGCGGGCAAAAGATGAGCAGTTCTTC.

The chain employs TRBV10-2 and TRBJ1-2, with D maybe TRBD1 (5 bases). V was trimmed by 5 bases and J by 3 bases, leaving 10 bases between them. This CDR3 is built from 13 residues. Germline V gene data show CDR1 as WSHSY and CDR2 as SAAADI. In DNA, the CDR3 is TGCGCCAGCAGTACACAGGAATACTATGGCTACACCTTC. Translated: CASSTQEYYGYTF.

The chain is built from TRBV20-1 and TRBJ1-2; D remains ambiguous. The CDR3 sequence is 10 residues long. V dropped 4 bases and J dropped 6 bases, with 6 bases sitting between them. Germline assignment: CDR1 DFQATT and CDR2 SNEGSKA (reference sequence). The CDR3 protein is CSAMSDGYTF. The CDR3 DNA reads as TGCAGTGCTATGAGCGATGGCTACACCTTC.

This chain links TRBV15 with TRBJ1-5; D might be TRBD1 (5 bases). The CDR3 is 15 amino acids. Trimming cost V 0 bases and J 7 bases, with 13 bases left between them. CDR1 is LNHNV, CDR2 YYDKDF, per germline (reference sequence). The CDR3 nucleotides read TGTGCCACCAGCAGAGATGCAGGGCTAGGGCAGCCCCAGCATTTT. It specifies CATSRDAGLGQPQHF.